This T cell receptor beta chain is drawn from a study of naive and memory T cell subsets. In this sample, this clonotype turned up a few times. The target antigen is unknown. General observations from the study: Naive repertoires, especially CD8, held a few larger clonotypes, possibly memory cells re-expressing CD45RA. Diversity fell and Gini index rose from naive through CM, EM, EMRA.

Germline V gene data show CDR1 as MDHEN and CDR2 as SYDVKM. The CDR3 totals 11 residues. CD8 T cells were positively selected from what remained after CD4 positive selection. The beta constant-region primer was an equimolar mix of two oligonucleotides covering TRBC1 and TRBC2. Nested alpha and beta constant-region primers with the SP2 primer drove four PCR rounds on ligated cDNA. The cDNA 3' end received a ligated single-stranded oligonucleotide carrying the SP2 primer and a 12-nucleotide UMI. TCRdb called the UMI-ligation and nested PCR reads again in MiXCR, with one record for every CDR3 protein. The data hold under 150,000 distinct CDR3 sequences, with under 25% observed a single time.

The rearrangement links TRBV28 to TRBJ2-7, with D perhaps matching TRBD2 (5 bases). The receptor comes from a human donor in good health. Sequencing was done on a sample of naive CD8+ T cells from blood. The CDR3 coding sequence is TGTGGGGCGGGTATCCCCTACGAGCAGTACTTC. Translating it yields CGAGIPYEQYF.